Following are 25 T cell receptor beta chains from one sample sequenced in a study of CD8 T cells in ankylosing spondylitis. MiXCR was run by TCRdb on the 5' RACE reads, yielding one entry per CDR3 protein. The table shows 150,000 to 200,000 distinct CDR3 sequences, with 15% to 20% occurring only once. The sample was blood, either unsorted or a sorted T cell fraction (not recorded which). All receptors derive from a male donor with ankylosing spondylitis or in good health (not recorded which).

This chain joins TRBV27 and TRBJ2-7; 8 nucleotides match TRBD1. The trim removed 8 bases at V and 4 bases at J, leaving 7 bases unmatched. Germline CDR1 MNHEY, CDR2 SMNVEV (reference sequence). The CDR3 is 13 residues long. The DNA of the CDR3 is TGTGCCAGCTGGGACAGGAGTACGTACGAGCAGTACTTC. This sequence encodes CASWDRSTYEQYF.

There are a few counts of this clonotype. This chain links TRBV12-3 or TRBV12-4 with TRBJ1-5; the D is unclear. V was cut by 3 bases and J by 7 bases, with 10 bases left in between. CDR3 length equals 13 residues. CDR3 in DNA: TGTGCCAGCAGTTTCCAGGTCTCACAGCCCCAGCATTTT. Amino acid sequence: CASSFQVSQPQHF.

This clonotype was counted many times. The CDR3 loop is CASSLPGARNTDTQYF. The CDR3 nucleotides are TGCGCCAGCAGCTTGCCCGGGGCTAGGAACACAGATACGCAGTATTTT. This rearrangement joins TRBV5-1 to TRBJ2-3; D possibly matches TRBD1 or TRBD2 (5 bases each). Germline CDR1 SGHRS, CDR2 YFSETQ. The V and J ends lost 1 base and 2 bases respectively, with 14 bases between them. The CDR3 is 16 residues long.

This clonotype has just a few counts. The chain has TRBV7-2 and TRBJ1-1; a possible D gene is TRBD1 (5 bases). This CDR3 contains 14 residues. The germline gives CDR1 SGHTA, CDR2 FQGNSA. Trimming cost V 5 bases and J 4 bases, with 14 bases left between them. The CDR3 DNA follows: TGTGCCAGCAGCGCCATGGGGGGACTCACTGAAGCTTTCTTT. Its protein is CASSAMGGLTEAFF.

This clonotype was counted at least ten times. The J gene is TRBJ2-1, the V gene TRBV12-3 or TRBV12-4; 7 positions match TRBD2. The V and J ends lost 3 bases and 2 bases, in that order; junction bases with no gene match: 1. The CDR3 is made up of 14 amino acids. The CDR3 nucleotides are TGTGCCAGCAGTTTCGGACTAGCCTACAATGAGCAGTTCTTC. It specifies CASSFGLAYNEQFF.

This clonotype was observed a handful of times. The chain combines TRBV5-6 with TRBJ2-1; 8 bases agree with TRBD2. V trimming: 4 bases; J trimming: 5 bases; junction bases outside the gene matches: 5. Germline values: CDR1 SGHDT, CDR2 YYEEEE. The CDR3 extends over 14 amino acids. The CDR3 here is CASSAGLADNEQFF. In DNA, the CDR3 is TGTGCCAGCAGCGCTGGACTAGCAGACAATGAGCAGTTCTTC.

This clonotype has ten or more counts. The chain couples TRBV5-1 to TRBJ1-4; D not resolved. Trimming took off 5 bases at V and 4 bases at J, with 6 bases between the two ends. Per the germline V gene, CDR1 is SGHRS and CDR2 is YFSETQ. This CDR3 is 12 amino acids long. CDR3 protein: CASRYSNEKLFF. CDR3 nucleotides: TGCGCCAGCAGATACAGTAATGAAAAACTGTTTTTT.

This sequence joins TRBV5-1 and TRBJ2-3, with D hard to call. V was shortened by 0 bases and J by 6 bases, with 8 bases between the two germline ends. Per the germline V gene, CDR1 is SGHRS and CDR2 is YFSETQ. This CDR3 region has 13 residues. As DNA, the CDR3 is TGCGCCAGCAGCTTGGACCTCGTGGATACGCAGTATTTT. It is translated as CASSLDLVDTQYF.

V and J are TRBV10-3 and TRBJ2-3; 10 nucleotides agree with TRBD1. The CDR3 is made up of 15 amino acids. J lost 4 bases, V lost 4 bases, and 5 bases had no gene match. In germline, CDR1 is ENHRY, CDR2 SYGVKD. CDR3 nucleotides: TGTGCCATCAGTGGGGGACAGGGGAAGGCAGATACGCAGTATTTT. This encodes CAISGGQGKADTQYF.

This clonotype was observed a few times. The chain links TRBV6-1 to TRBJ1-6; the match to TRBD1 covers 7 bases. CDR3 length equals 15 residues. Germline V gene lookup returns CDR1 MNHNS and CDR2 SASEGT. V lost 6 bases to trimming and J lost 7 bases; unmatched junction nucleotides: 9. The CDR3 region has the DNA TGTGCCAGCAGGACTACGACAGGGAACAATTCACCCCTCCACTTT. Translation: CASRTTTGNNSPLHF.

The chain has TRBV28 and TRBJ1-1, with D hard to call. The CDR3 covers 16 residues. Deletions cut 4 bases from V and 4 bases from J, with 19 bases between. Germline values: CDR1 MDHEN, CDR2 SYDVKM. CDR3 loop: CASSSKGGRQITEAFF. In DNA form, the CDR3 reads TGTGCCAGCAGTTCAAAGGGTGGGCGTCAAATCACTGAAGCTTTCTTT.

This clonotype was seen more than once but under ten times. This chain uses TRBV5-1 with TRBJ2-2; TRBD1 is a possible D gene (6 bases). V was cut by 0 bases and J by 3 bases, with 9 bases left in between. Germline values: CDR1 SGHRS, CDR2 YFSETQ. This CDR3 is 15 amino acids long. The CDR3 loop is CASSLAQGYTGELFF. In nucleotides, the CDR3 is TGCGCCAGCAGCTTGGCCCAGGGGTACACCGGGGAGCTGTTTTTT.

The rearrangement links TRBV6-2 or TRBV6-3 to TRBJ2-1; possible D gene TRBD2, 5 bases. Germline CDR1 is MNHEY and CDR2 is SVGEGT. V shed 6 bases and J shed 1 base, with 13 bases lying between them. CDR3 length: 15 amino acids. DNA for the CDR3: TGTGCCAGCAGAAAGTTGAGGGAATCCTACAATGAGCAGTTCTTC. Translated, it gives CASRKLRESYNEQFF.

V gene TRBV23-1 combines with J gene TRBJ1-2; a weak D match, TRBD1 (6 bases). TRBV23-1 is reported as an ORF; its role is uncertain. The CDR3 is made up of 16 amino acids. V lost 7 bases to trimming and J lost 2 bases, with 20 bases between them. CDR3 region: CASTCASQGKNYGYTF. CDR3 DNA sequence: TGCGCCAGCACCTGCGCCTCGCAGGGGAAGAACTATGGCTACACCTTC.

This clonotype was seen many times. The V and J genes are TRBV4-1 and TRBJ2-2, with 13 bases fitting TRBD2. J was trimmed by 2 bases and V by 2 bases; bases with no gene match: 2. The germline V gene has CDR1 MGHRA and CDR2 YSYEKL. CDR3 length: 17 residues. CDR3 nucleotide sequence: TGCGCCAGCAGCCAAACGGGACTAGCGGGAAACACCGGGGAGCTGTTTTTT. It translates to CASSQTGLAGNTGELFF.

The table lists this clonotype with many counts. This chain uses TRBV6-5 with TRBJ2-2, with a weak D call TRBD2 (6 bases). CDR1 and CDR2 from the germline V gene are MNHEY and SVGAGI. The CDR3 is 15 amino acids. V dropped 4 bases and J dropped 4 bases, with 13 bases sitting between them. CDR3: CASSWGRGGTGELFF. CDR3 sequence (DNA): TGTGCCAGCAGTTGGGGAAGGGGAGGCACCGGGGAGCTGTTTTTT.

This clonotype was counted a few times. J is TRBJ1-2 and V is TRBV4-1, with 9 bases that match TRBD1. The CDR3 is 14 amino acids. V trimming: 1 base; J trimming: 7 bases; junction bases outside the gene matches: 4. Germline CDR1 reads MGHRA; CDR2 reads YSYEKL. The chain's CDR3 is CASSQADRGSGYTF. CDR3 nucleotides: TGCGCCAGCAGCCAAGCGGACAGGGGCAGTGGCTACACCTTC.

This clonotype has at least ten counts. J is TRBJ2-7 and V is TRBV29-1; no clear D gene. The CDR3 sequence is 14 residues long. Germline V gives CDR1 SQVTM, CDR2 ANQGSEA. Deletions cut 6 bases from V and 4 bases from J, with 19 bases between. For the CDR3, the DNA is TGCAGCGTGGGCCCCGGGTGGGATATTTACGAGCAGTACTTC. Protein: CSVGPGWDIYEQYF.

This clonotype has more than one count but fewer than ten. This sequence joins TRBV9 and TRBJ2-7; 7 nucleotides agree with TRBD2. Germline CDR1 SGDLS, CDR2 YYNGEE. The CDR3 loop spans 16 amino acids. Trimming cost V 0 bases and J 2 bases; bases outside gene matches: 8. CDR3 loop: CASSVAEAGATYEQYF. The CDR3 nucleotides are TGTGCCAGCAGCGTAGCTGAGGCGGGAGCTACCTACGAGCAGTACTTC.

Concerning this clonotype itself: Germline is not matched at one junction end, which may reflect a read error. V usage is TRBV28 and J usage is TRBJ2-5; D perhaps matches TRBD2 (5 bases). The CDR3 is 13 residues long. Germline lookup yields CDR1 MDHEN and CDR2 SYDVKM. The CDR3 spells CASSARGLEAQYF. CDR3 DNA sequence: TGTGCCAGTTCGGCCCGGGGATTAGAGGCCCAGTACTTC. Variable domain in full (rest from reference TRBV28 and TRBJ2-5): DVKVTQSSRYLVKRTGEKVFLECVQDMDHENMFWYRQDPGLGLRLIYFSYDVKMKEKGDIPEGYSVSREKKERFSLILESASTNQTSMYLCASSARGLEAQYFGPGTRLLVL.

This clonotype was counted a few times. The chain has TRBV27 and TRBJ2-1, with 9 bases identical to TRBD1. The germline V gene has CDR1 MNHEY and CDR2 SMNVEV (reference sequence). Trimming removed 6 bases from V and 6 bases from J; junction bases left unmatched: 12. CDR3 length equals 16 residues. The DNA of the CDR3 is TGTGCCAGCAGCCGCGCCACAGGGGGCTTTGGCAATGAGCAGTTCTTC. Residues: CASSRATGGFGNEQFF.

This rearrangement joins TRBV9 to TRBJ2-7, with 7 bases identical to TRBD2. CDR3 length: 12 amino acids. J gave up 6 bases and V 7 bases, and 7 bases lay outside the gene matches. Germline lookup yields CDR1 SGDLS and CDR2 YYNGEE. Here the CDR3 reads CASGRASGEQYF. The DNA of the CDR3 is TGTGCCAGCGGGAGGGCCTCGGGCGAGCAGTACTTC.

In this sample, this clonotype turned up many times. The V gene is TRBV20-1, the J gene TRBJ2-1; 10 nucleotides agree with TRBD1. CDR1 and CDR2 (germline): DFQATT, SNEGSKA (reference sequence). The CDR3 length is 15 residues. V shed 0 bases, J shed 4 bases, and the junction held 3 bases outside the gene matches. The CDR3 coding sequence is TGCAGTGCTAGAGATTGGGGACAGGGGTACAATGAGCAGTTCTTC. This translates into CSARDWGQGYNEQFF.

The J gene is TRBJ2-1, the V gene TRBV28, with 14 bases that match TRBD2. Germline trimming cut 3 bases from V and 4 bases from J; bases unmatched to any gene: 8. CDR1 is MDHEN and CDR2 is SYDVKM in the germline V gene. CDR3 length equals 18 residues. CDR3 protein: CASSLRQRLAGGYNEQFF. CDR3 nucleotides: TGTGCCAGCAGTTTGCGGCAGCGACTAGCGGGAGGGTACAATGAGCAGTTCTTC.

This clonotype was recorded only once. V and J are TRBV2 and TRBJ2-1; 9 bases are a match to TRBD2. The length of the CDR3 is 14 residues. V gave up 2 bases and J gave up 7 bases; unmatched junction bases: 3. CDR1 and CDR2 (germline): SNHLY, FYNNEI. In DNA form, the CDR3 reads TGTGCCAGCAGTGAACTAGCGGGATGGAATGAGCAGTTCTTC. This sequence encodes CASSELAGWNEQFF.